These 20 T cell receptor beta chains were all obtained from the same sample, sequenced in a study of blood T cell repertoires in COVID-19. The method was immunoSEQ multiplex PCR; TCRdb's version includes in-frame clones alone and lacks a portion of them. This sample carries around 84,000 clones, about 87% of them seen once, and the ten largest clones take 7% to 9%. Sequences were obtained from peripheral blood. The receptor source for this set is a man at least 80 years old with active or convalescent COVID-19.

The chain couples TRBV18 to TRBJ2-7, with D hard to call. Germline CDR1 is KGHSH and CDR2 is LQKENI. CDR3 length equals 12 residues. V dropped 8 bases and J dropped 4 bases, with 12 bases sitting between them. The CDR3 DNA reads as TGTGCCAGCGCGGAGAAAGGTTACGAGCAGTACGTC. Its translation: CASAEKGYEQYV.

This clone was seen a handful of times. V is TRBV30 and J is TRBJ2-1, with TRBD2 as a possible D gene (5 bases). Germline V lookup: CDR1 GTSNPN, CDR2 SVGIG (reference sequence). CDR3 length: 14 amino acids. The V gene lost 3 bases and the J gene lost 5 bases, with 14 bases spanning the gap. This CDR3 is CAWSSGLGDNEQFF. The CDR3, as DNA: TGTGCCTGGAGCTCAGGACTTGGGGACAATGAGCAGTTCTTC.

The J gene is TRBJ2-2, the V gene TRBV18; a weak D match, TRBD1 (6 bases). Germline CDR1 is KGHSH and CDR2 is LQKENI. V was clipped by 3 bases and J by 3 bases, with 17 bases between them. The length of the CDR3 is 17 residues. The CDR3 DNA reads as TGTGCCAGCTCACCTCCTCGACAGGTATCGGACACCGGGGAGCTGTTTTTT. Translated, it gives CASSPPRQVSDTGELFF.

The rearrangement joins TRBV21-1 to TRBJ2-1; the table calls TRBD2, which could not be checked here. TRBV21-1 counts as a pseudogene. The CDR3 consists of 14 residues. CDR3 region: CASSREGGENEQFF. The CDR3 nucleotides are TGTGCCAGCAGCAGGGAGGGGGGAGAGAATGAGCAGTTCTTC.

V and J are TRBV19 and TRBJ1-2; D is possibly TRBD1 (6 bases). Trimming removed 4 bases at V and 3 bases at J, with 18 bases between. Germline V gives CDR1 LNHDA, CDR2 SQIVND (reference sequence). The CDR3 runs 16 residues. The CDR3 DNA is TGTGCCAGTAGTACTACTAGACAGGCCCGGGACTATGGCTACACCTTC. This encodes CASSTTRQARDYGYTF.

This chain joins TRBV19 and TRBJ1-2; D is perhaps TRBD1 (5 bases). The CDR3 spans 14 residues. The germline V gene has CDR1 LNHDA and CDR2 SQIVND (reference sequence). Trimming shortened V by 6 bases and J by 8 bases, and 19 bases separated the two germline ends. This chain's CDR3 is CASSSQPGFRGYTF. DNA of the CDR3: TGTGCCAGTAGCTCCCAACCAGGGTTTCGGGGCTACACCTTC.

The V call is TRBV7-9, the J call TRBJ2-5; possibly TRBD1 for D (7 bases). The CDR3 spans 12 residues. Germline-derived CDR1 and CDR2 are SEHNR and FQNEAQ (reference sequence). V lost 0 bases and J 10 bases, leaving 9 bases between the germline ends. The DNA for the CDR3 is TGTGCCAGCAGCTTAGCCCAGGGGGGCCAGTACTTC. It is translated as CASSLAQGGQYF.

This clone was found a few times. The gene calls are TRBV7-9 and TRBJ1-1; tentative D call: TRBD1 (6 bases). The germline V gene encodes CDR1 SEHNR and CDR2 FQNEAQ (reference sequence). The V and J ends lost 5 bases and 6 bases respectively, with 19 bases between them. This CDR3 is built from 15 residues. This CDR3 reads CASSPDRGKGPEAFF. Written as DNA, the CDR3 is TGTGCCAGCAGCCCAGATAGGGGGAAGGGCCCTGAAGCTTTCTTT.

The V call is TRBV2, the J call TRBJ1-2; a weak D match, TRBD1 (6 bases). CDR3 length: 14 residues. CDR1 is SNHLY and CDR2 is FYNNEI in the germline V gene. Trimming cost V 6 bases and J 1 base, with 12 bases left between them. The CDR3 loop reads CASRRQENNYGYTF. The CDR3 DNA follows: TGTGCCAGCAGGAGACAGGAAAATAACTATGGCTACACCTTC.

This chain connects TRBV27 to TRBJ2-5; 7 nucleotides line up with TRBD1. The V gene end was trimmed by 8 bases and the J gene end by 5 bases; junction bases not matched to a gene: 11. This CDR3 has 14 amino acids. The V gene's germline CDR1 is MNHEY and CDR2 SMNVEV (reference sequence). CDR3 bases: TGTGCCAGCCGTACACAGACAGGGTTGGAGACCCAGTACTTC. It translates to CASRTQTGLETQYF.

This rearrangement joins TRBV5-5 to TRBJ2-4, with D possibly TRBD1 on 6 matching bases. Germline CDR1 and CDR2: SGHKS and YYEKEE (reference sequence). The CDR3 runs to 15 residues. V was cut by 6 bases and J by 3 bases, with 16 bases left in between. CDR3 residues: CASTLYREGKNIQYF. The CDR3 DNA is TGTGCCAGCACCCTATACAGGGAAGGCAAAAACATTCAGTACTTC.

This clone appeared once. This chain joins TRBV5-1 and TRBJ2-2; 12 bases are shared with TRBD1. V shed 0 bases, J shed 6 bases, and the junction held 3 bases outside the gene matches. Per the germline V gene, CDR1 is SGHRS and CDR2 is YFSETQ. This CDR3 has 16 amino acids. Here the CDR3 DNA reads TGCGCCAGCAGCTTGGATGGGACAGGGGGCTCCGGGGAGCTGTTTTTT. It specifies CASSLDGTGGSGELFF.

The V gene is TRBV10-1, the J gene TRBJ2-1; maybe TRBD2 (5 bases). The ends were cut back, 0 bases at V and 8 bases at J, with 11 bases in the middle. The CDR3 is 14 amino acids. Germline V gene lookup returns CDR1 WNHNN and CDR2 SYGVQD (reference sequence). The CDR3 DNA reads as TGCGCCAGCAGTGAGTCGACTACCTGGGATGAGCAGTTCTTC. The encoded protein is CASSESTTWDEQFF.

The V gene is TRBV19, the J gene TRBJ2-3; D call uncertain. CDR1 and CDR2 from the germline V gene are LNHDA and SQIVND (reference sequence). V was pared by 5 bases and J by 4 bases, with 16 bases between. CDR3 length: 15 residues. CDR3 sequence reads: CASSSGSGSADTQYF. In nucleotides, the CDR3 is TGTGCCAGTAGTTCCGGGTCCGGGTCAGCAGATACGCAGTATTTT. Using reference TRBV19 and TRBJ2-3 for the parts outside the CDR3, the full variable domain is DGGITQSPKYLFRKEGQNVTLSCEQNLNHDAMYWYRQDPGQGLRLIYYSQIVNDFQKGDIAEGYSVSREKKESFPLTVTSAQKNPTAFYLCASSSGSGSADTQYFGPGTRLTVL.

This clone was counted once. CDR3 residues: CASRPGQGARGTEAFF. Written as DNA, the CDR3 is TGTGCCAGCAGGCCGGGACAGGGGGCGCGGGGCACTGAAGCTTTCTTT. This chain links TRBV2 with TRBJ1-1; 12 nucleotides agree with TRBD1. The ends lost 6 bases at V and 4 bases at J; junction bases unmatched: 9. In germline, CDR1 is SNHLY, CDR2 FYNNEI. The CDR3 runs to 16 residues.

The chain couples TRBV28 to TRBJ1-4; D may be TRBD1 (5 bases). The CDR3 covers 14 residues. Germline-derived CDR1 and CDR2 are MDHEN and SYDVKM. With 6 bases removed from V and 8 bases from J, the gap between germline ends came to 16 bases. In nucleotides, the CDR3 is TGTGCCAGCAGCCCGGGCAGGGCAGAGGAAAAACTGTTTTTT. Translation: CASSPGRAEEKLFF.

The V and J genes are TRBV10-3 and TRBJ1-1, with 7 bases that match TRBD1. The CDR3 extends over 13 amino acids. Looked up from germline, CDR1 is ENHRY and CDR2 is SYGVKD. Trimming removed 10 bases from V and 7 bases from J; junction bases left unmatched: 12. The CDR3 sequence: CATKQGSLNEAFF. CDR3 DNA: TGTGCCACCAAACAGGGGTCTCTCAATGAAGCTTTCTTT.

The chain links TRBV7-2 to TRBJ2-4; tentatively, D is TRBD1 (5 bases). V gave up 1 base and J gave up 2 bases, with 9 bases separating them. Germline V gene lookup returns CDR1 SGHTA and CDR2 FQGNSA. The CDR3 runs 15 residues. The CDR3 DNA reads TGTGCCAGCAGCTTAGGACAGCTGACCAAAAACATTCAGTACTTC. Translating it yields CASSLGQLTKNIQYF. Looking up the rest from reference TRBV7-2 and TRBJ2-4 gives the full variable domain: GAGVSQSPSNKVTEKGKDVELRCDPISGHTALYWYRQSLGQGLEFLIYFQGNSAPDKSGLPSDRFSAERTGGSVSTLTIQRTQQEDSAVYLCASSLGQLTKNIQYFGAGTRLSVL.

This chain uses TRBV3-1 (or the pseudogene TRBV3-2) with TRBJ2-1; D possibly corresponds to TRBD2 (10 bases). Germline values: CDR1 LGHDT, CDR2 YNNKEL (reference sequence). The CDR3 totals 21 residues. V was pared by 4 bases and J by 5 bases, with 33 bases between. DNA for the CDR3: TGTGCCAGCAGCCGTTTACAGGGGGCGAATAAGCGGGAGGGAGGTCACAATGAGCAGTTCTTC. The encoded protein is CASSRLQGANKREGGHNEQFF.

The genes are TRBV7-9 and TRBJ2-4; D is perhaps TRBD1 (5 bases). The CDR3 runs to 14 residues. Germline V gives CDR1 SEHNR, CDR2 FQNEAQ (reference sequence). V lost 0 bases and J 5 bases, leaving 8 bases between the germline ends. The CDR3 DNA reads as TGTGCCAGCAGCTTAGCTGGACACGAAAACATTCAGTACTTC. It is translated as CASSLAGHENIQYF. Filled out from reference TRBV7-9 and TRBJ2-4, the complete variable domain reads DTGVSQNPRHKITKRGQNVTFRCDPISEHNRLYWYRQTLGQGPEFLTYFQNEAQLEKSRLLSDRFSAERPKGSFSTLEIQRTEQGDSAMYLCASSLAGHENIQYFGAGTRLSVL.